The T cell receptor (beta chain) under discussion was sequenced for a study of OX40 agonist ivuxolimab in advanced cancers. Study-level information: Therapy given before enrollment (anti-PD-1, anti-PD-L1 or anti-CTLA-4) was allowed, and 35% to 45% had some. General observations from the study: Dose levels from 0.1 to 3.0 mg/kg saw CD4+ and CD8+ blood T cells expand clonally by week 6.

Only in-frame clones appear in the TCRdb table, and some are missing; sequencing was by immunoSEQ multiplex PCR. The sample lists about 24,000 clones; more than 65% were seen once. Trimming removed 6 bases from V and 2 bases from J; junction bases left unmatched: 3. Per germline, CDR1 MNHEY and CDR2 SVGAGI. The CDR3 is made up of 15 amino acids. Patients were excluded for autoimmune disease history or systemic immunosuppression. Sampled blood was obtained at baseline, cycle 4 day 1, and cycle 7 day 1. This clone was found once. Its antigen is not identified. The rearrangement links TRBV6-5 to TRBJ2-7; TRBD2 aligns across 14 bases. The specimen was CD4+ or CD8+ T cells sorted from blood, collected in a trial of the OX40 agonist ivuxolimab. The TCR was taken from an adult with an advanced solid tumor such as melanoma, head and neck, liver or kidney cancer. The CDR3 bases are TGTGCCAGCAGCCAGGGACTAGCGGGAGCCTACGAGCAGTACTTC. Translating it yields CASSQGLAGAYEQYF.